This T cell receptor (beta chain) came from a study of cytomegalovirus exposure and HLA in healthy donors. Study-wide results and caveats: Most TCR sequences were rare, but some public TCRs occurred in many donors.

A roughly 120-subject validation cohort, separate from the approximately 670-subject first cohort, supplied the donors. Sequenced by immunoSEQ multiplex PCR; TCRdb stores in-frame clones only, minus some. The sample carries 150,000 to 200,000 clones, about 89% recorded once. V was pared by 1 base and J by 6 bases, with 11 bases between. Germline CDR1 MNHEY, CDR2 SVGAGI. CDR3 length equals 14 residues. Points on this clone: What it binds is unknown.

The receptor's source is a man between 18 and 35 years old in good health and CMV-seropositive. The source material was PBMCs. This chain connects TRBV6-5 to TRBJ2-3, with D possibly being TRBD1 (7 bases). The CDR3 region is CASSYFSGGDTQYF. In DNA form, the CDR3 reads TGTGCCAGCAGTTACTTCTCAGGGGGGGATACGCAGTATTTT.